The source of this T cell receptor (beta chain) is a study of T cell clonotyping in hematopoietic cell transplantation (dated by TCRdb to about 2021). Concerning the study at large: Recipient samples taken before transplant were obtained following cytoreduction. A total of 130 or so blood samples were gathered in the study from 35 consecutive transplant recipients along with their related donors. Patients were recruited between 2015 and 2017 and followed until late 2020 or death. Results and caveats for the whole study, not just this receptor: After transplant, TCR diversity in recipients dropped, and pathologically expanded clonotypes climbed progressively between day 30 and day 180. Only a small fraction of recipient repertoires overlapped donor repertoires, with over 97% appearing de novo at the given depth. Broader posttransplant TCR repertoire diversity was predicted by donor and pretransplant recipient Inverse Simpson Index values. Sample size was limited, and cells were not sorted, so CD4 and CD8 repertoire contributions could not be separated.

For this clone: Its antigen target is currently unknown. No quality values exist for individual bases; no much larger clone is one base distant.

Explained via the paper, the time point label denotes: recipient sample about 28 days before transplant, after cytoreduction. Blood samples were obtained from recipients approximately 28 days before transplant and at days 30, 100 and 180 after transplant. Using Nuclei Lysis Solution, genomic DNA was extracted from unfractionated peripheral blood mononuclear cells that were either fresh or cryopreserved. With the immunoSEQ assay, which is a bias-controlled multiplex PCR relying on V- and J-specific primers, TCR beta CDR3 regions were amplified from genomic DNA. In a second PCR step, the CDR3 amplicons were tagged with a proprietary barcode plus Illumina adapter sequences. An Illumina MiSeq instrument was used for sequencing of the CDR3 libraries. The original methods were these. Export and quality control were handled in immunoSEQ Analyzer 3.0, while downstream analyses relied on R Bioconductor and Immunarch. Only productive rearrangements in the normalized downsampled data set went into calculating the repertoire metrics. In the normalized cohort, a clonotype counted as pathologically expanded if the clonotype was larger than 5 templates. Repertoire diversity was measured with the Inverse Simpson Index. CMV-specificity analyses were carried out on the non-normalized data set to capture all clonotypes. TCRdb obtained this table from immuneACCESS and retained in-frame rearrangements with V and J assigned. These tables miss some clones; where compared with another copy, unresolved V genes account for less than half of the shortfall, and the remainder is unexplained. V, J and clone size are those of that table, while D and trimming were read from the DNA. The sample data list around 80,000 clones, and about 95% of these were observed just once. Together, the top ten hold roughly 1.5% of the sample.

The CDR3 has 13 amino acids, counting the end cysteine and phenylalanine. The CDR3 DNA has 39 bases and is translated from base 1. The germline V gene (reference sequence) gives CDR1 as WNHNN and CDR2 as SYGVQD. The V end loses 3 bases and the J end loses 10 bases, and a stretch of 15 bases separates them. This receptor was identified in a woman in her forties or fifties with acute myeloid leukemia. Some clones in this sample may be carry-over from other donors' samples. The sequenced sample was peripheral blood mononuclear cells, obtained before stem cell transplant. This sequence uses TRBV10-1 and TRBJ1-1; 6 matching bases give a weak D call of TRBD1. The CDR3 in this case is CASSDLDSTGAFF. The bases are TGCGCCAGCAGTGACCTGGACAGCACGGGAGCTTTCTTT.